A single sample is the source of the 9 T cell receptor beta chains below, sequenced in a study of T cells in Graves' hyperthyroidism and ophthalmopathy (dated by TCRdb to the late 2010s). Libraries were constructed by multiplex PCR. Instrument used: Illumina HiSeq 2000. The TCR beta CDR3 regions were amplified from the RNA transcripts. A first-round RT-PCR of the TCR CDR3 used the HTBI primer set with the Qiagen OneStep RT-PCR kit. Using fastp trimming at Q25 and MiXCR clonotype assembly, TCRdb reanalyzed the public sequencing data and kept in-frame beta chains. Each entry merges the rows of one CDR3 protein and shows their most common DNA and genes. Present in this sample are 600,000 or so distinct CDR3 sequences, under 20% of which were seen just once. Clones ranked in the top ten supply 3.8% of the sample. Sequencing was performed on blood. These receptors came from a woman aged 25 to 39 with Graves' hyperthyroidism.

This clonotype was counted many times. This sequence joins TRBV7-2 and TRBJ2-5, with TRBD2 identical over 12 bases. V lost 5 bases and J lost 5; bases outside the gene matches: 3. This CDR3 is 14 amino acids long. The germline V gene has CDR1 SGHTA and CDR2 FQGNSA. DNA of the CDR3: TGTGCCAGCAGCCCTAGCGGGAGGGGGGAGACCCAGTACTTC. Translating gives CASSPSGRGETQYF.

This clonotype was counted between two and nine times. This chain joins TRBV4-1 and TRBJ2-3; no clear D gene. Trimming removed 0 bases at V and 2 bases at J, with 9 bases between. The CDR3 spans 15 residues. The V gene's germline CDR1 is MGHRA and CDR2 YSYEKL. CDR3 loop: CASSQDVSFTDTQYF. CDR3 bases: TGCGCCAGCAGCCAAGACGTGAGCTTCACAGATACGCAGTATTTT.

This clonotype was detected many times. The rearrangement joins TRBV18 to TRBJ2-5, with D possibly TRBD1 on 5 matching bases. Trimming pared 3 bases from V and 3 bases from J, leaving 8 bases between. CDR3 length equals 13 residues. Germline V gene lookup returns CDR1 KGHSH and CDR2 LQKENI. CDR3 nucleotides: TGTGCCAGCTCACCGACCAGGGAAGAGACCCAGTACTTC. Protein sequence: CASSPTREETQYF.

The chain uses TRBV18 and TRBJ2-5, with no clear D. The V end was cut by 3 bases, the J end by 5 bases, with 13 bases between. This CDR3 comprises 14 residues. Germline loops: CDR1 KGHSH, CDR2 LQKENI. The CDR3 reads CASSPDRADETQYF. CDR3 DNA: TGTGCCAGCTCACCGGACCGGGCGGATGAGACCCAGTACTTC.

This clonotype was detected only a few times. V and J are TRBV24-1 and TRBJ2-1; 7 bases match TRBD2. The CDR3 covers 17 residues. Per the germline V gene, CDR1 is KGHDR and CDR2 is SFDVKD. The trim removed 0 bases at V and 5 bases at J, leaving 9 bases unmatched. CDR3 sequence: CATSDLGRGLRDNEQFF. The DNA of the CDR3 is TGTGCCACCAGTGATTTGGGAAGGGGACTACGTGACAATGAGCAGTTCTTC.

The V gene is TRBV6-1, the J gene TRBJ1-1; D possibly corresponds to TRBD1 (6 bases). The CDR3 is 14 amino acids. Trimming removed 6 bases at V and 5 bases at J, with 16 bases between. CDR1 is MNHNS and CDR2 is SASEGT in the germline V gene. CDR3: CASSPAGVGTEAFF. The CDR3 nucleotides read TGTGCCAGCAGCCCCGCAGGGGTGGGGACTGAAGCTTTCTTT.

This clonotype came up many times. The chain carries TRBV15 and TRBJ2-7, with D possibly TRBD1 on 5 matching bases. This CDR3 contains 15 residues. Germline V gene sequence: CDR1 LNHNV, CDR2 YYDKDF (reference sequence). V was clipped by 1 base and J by 3 bases, with 13 bases between them. The CDR3, as DNA: TGTGCCACCAGCAGAGCGGCAGGGCGAAGCTACGAGCAGTACTTC. Amino acid sequence: CATSRAAGRSYEQYF. The full variable domain, its missing parts supplied by reference TRBV15 and TRBJ2-7, is DAMVIQNPRYQVTQFGKPVTLSCSQTLNHNVMYWYQQKSSQAPKLLFHYYDKDFNNEADTPDNFQSRRPNTSFCFLDIRSPGLGDTAMYLCATSRAAGRSYEQYFGPGTRLTVT.

This clonotype was seen a few times. This chain joins TRBV19 and TRBJ2-1, with D perhaps matching TRBD2 (7 bases). CDR1 LNHDA and CDR2 SQIVND come from the germline V gene (reference sequence). V was clipped by 4 bases and J by 0 bases, with 13 bases between them. The CDR3 has 16 amino acids. Here the CDR3 DNA reads TGTGCCAGTAGTAGCCCTCGGGGGGCCTCCTACAATGAGCAGTTCTTC. Encoded protein: CASSSPRGASYNEQFF.

This clonotype was recorded at least ten times. The genes are TRBV2 and TRBJ1-2; unclear D gene. Trimming pared 5 bases from V and 7 bases from J, leaving 8 bases between. CDR1 and CDR2 from the germline V gene are SNHLY and FYNNEI. CDR3 length: 11 residues. CDR3 DNA: TGTGCCAGCAGTCGTCAGGCTGGCTACACCTTC. Amino acids: CASSRQAGYTF.